The text below deals with one TCR beta chain. This CDR3 contains 14 residues. V was trimmed by 3 bases and J by 1 base, leaving 7 bases between them. Germline lookup yields CDR1 SGHNT and CDR2 YENEEA. These data originate in a study of OX40 agonist ivuxolimab in advanced cancers. Profiling relied on immunoSEQ multiplex PCR, and the TCRdb table lists in-frame clones only, not all of them. This repertoire shows 26,000 or so clones, 86% found once; its top ten account for roughly 25%. This clonotype was sampled from an adult with an advanced solid tumor such as melanoma, head and neck, liver or kidney cancer. The chain is built from TRBV11-3 and TRBJ2-1; D uncertain. This material consisted of CD4+ or CD8+ T cells sorted from blood, taken in a trial of the OX40 agonist ivuxolimab. Here the CDR3 DNA reads TGTGCCAGCAGCTTTGGTGGTTCCTACAATGAGCAGTTCTTC. Translation: CASSFGGSYNEQFF. Full variable domain (outside the CDR3, taken from reference TRBV11-3 and TRBJ2-1): EAGVVQSPRYKIIEKKQPVAFWCNPISGHNTLYWYLQNLGQGPELLIRYENEEAVDDSQLPKDRFSAERLKGVDSTLKIQPAELGDSAVYLCASSFGGSYNEQFFGPGTRLTVL.